Below, 14 T cell receptor beta chains from the same sample are listed, as sequenced in a study of cytomegalovirus exposure and HLA in healthy donors. 60 Vbeta and 13 Jbeta primers were used in PCR. Assay used: immunoSEQ multiplex PCR; TCRdb lists only in-frame clones, some missing. Its listing shows 100,000 to 150,000 clones. The sequencing sample was made of PBMCs. The receptors derive from a man in his forties or fifties in good health and CMV-seronegative.

The CDR3 here is CASRGQGLVGEQYF. The CDR3 DNA reads TGTGCCAGCAGAGGTCAGGGCCTCGTTGGCGAGCAGTACTTC. The chain joins TRBV2 to TRBJ2-7, with D perhaps matching TRBD1 (5 bases). The ends were cut back, 6 bases at V and 6 bases at J, with 18 bases in the middle. The CDR3 runs to 14 residues. The germline V gene has CDR1 SNHLY and CDR2 FYNNEI.

The chain recombines TRBV6-1 with TRBJ2-4; 14 bases are a match to TRBD2. CDR3 length: 16 residues. CDR1 MNHNS and CDR2 SASEGT come from the germline V gene. Unmatched junction bases numbered 3, after V lost 2 bases and J lost 6 bases. Here the CDR3 DNA reads TGTGCCAGCAGTGAAACGGGACTAGCGGGAGCAAACATTCAGTACTTC. This gives the protein CASSETGLAGANIQYF.

V usage is TRBV11-3 and J usage is TRBJ2-5; 14 positions match TRBD2. This CDR3 region has 17 residues. From germline, CDR1 is SGHNT and CDR2 YENEEA. The ends lost 5 bases at V and 5 bases at J; junction bases unmatched: 10. In DNA, the CDR3 is TGTGCCAGCAGCCGAGGGACTAGCGGGAGACCGCGGGAGACCCAGTACTTC. Translating it yields CASSRGTSGRPRETQYF.

The chain employs TRBV20-1 and TRBJ2-3; the D gene is possibly TRBD2 (6 bases). V lost 5 bases and J lost 5, with 8 bases in between. CDR1 and CDR2 (germline): DFQATT, SNEGSKA (reference sequence). This CDR3 is built from 11 residues. This chain's CDR3 is CSALARDTQYF. As DNA, the CDR3 is TGCAGTGCTCTAGCGAGAGATACGCAGTATTTT.

V gene TRBV7-9 combines with J gene TRBJ2-1; D is perhaps TRBD2 (5 bases). Germline CDR1 reads SEHNR; CDR2 reads FQNEAQ (reference sequence). CDR3 length: 14 residues. The V end lost 1 base, the J end lost 7 bases, and 11 bases lay between the germline ends. The CDR3 spells CASSLGVSGNEQFF. The CDR3, as DNA: TGTGCCAGCAGCTTAGGAGTTTCGGGGAATGAGCAGTTCTTC.

The chain couples TRBV5-1 to TRBJ1-4, with TRBD1 as a possible D gene (5 bases). The CDR3 is made up of 15 amino acids. Germline assignment: CDR1 SGHRS and CDR2 YFSETQ. V lost 0 bases and J 7 bases, leaving 13 bases between the germline ends. The CDR3 DNA sequence: TGCGCCAGCAGCTTGGAAGACAGTCAGGGTGAAAAACTGTTTTTT. This sequence encodes CASSLEDSQGEKLFF.

The chain has TRBV29-1 and TRBJ1-2, with a weak D call TRBD1 (5 bases). This CDR3 comprises 13 residues. Germline assignment: CDR1 SQVTM and CDR2 ANQGSEA. Deletions cut 4 bases from V and 4 bases from J, with 13 bases between. Written as DNA, the CDR3 is TGCAGCGTTGCCCTCGGGGGGGGCTATGGCTACACCTTC. It codes for CSVALGGGYGYTF.

This chain connects TRBV7-6 to TRBJ2-7; a weak D match, TRBD1 (6 bases). This CDR3 is built from 13 residues. V was cut by 9 bases and J by 2 bases, with 14 bases left in between. The V gene's germline CDR1 is SGHVS and CDR2 FNYEAQ. CDR3 protein: CASVGDITYEQYF. In nucleotides, the CDR3 is TGTGCCAGTGTCGGGGACATAACCTACGAGCAGTACTTC.

V and J are TRBV7-2 and TRBJ1-1; D not resolved. Germline CDR1 SGHTA, CDR2 FQGNSA. V lost 5 bases and J 4 bases, leaving 17 bases between the germline ends. The CDR3 length is 15 residues. The CDR3 nucleotides read TGTGCCAGCAGCCCACGGACGGGGTTGCGCACTGAAGCTTTCTTT. It codes for CASSPRTGLRTEAFF.

For the CDR3, the DNA is TGTGCCTGGAGTGTCCTGGGGACTAGCGGGAGGGCCTACGAGCAGTACTTC. Its translation is CAWSVLGTSGRAYEQYF. This rearrangement joins TRBV30 to TRBJ2-7; 16 bases agree with TRBD2. The V and J ends lost 0 bases and 2 bases, in that order; junction bases with no gene match: 4. This CDR3 region has 17 residues. Germline loops: CDR1 GTSNPN, CDR2 SVGIG (reference sequence). Using reference TRBV30 and TRBJ2-7 for the parts outside the CDR3, the full variable domain is SQTIHQWPATLVQPVGSPLSLECTVEGTSNPNLYWYRQAAGRGLQLLFYSVGIGQISSEVPQNLSASRPQDRQFILSSKKLLLSDSGFYLCAWSVLGTSGRAYEQYFGPGTRLTVT.

The rearrangement uses TRBV7-6 and TRBJ1-1; 7 nucleotides align to TRBD1. The CDR3 runs 17 residues. Germline lookup yields CDR1 SGHVS and CDR2 FNYEAQ. V was clipped by 1 base and J by 0 bases; unmatched bases: 8. CDR3 nucleotides: TGTGCCAGCAGCTTAGTTAGACAGGGAATAATGAACACTGAAGCTTTCTTT. Translating gives CASSLVRQGIMNTEAFF.

V gene TRBV19 combines with J gene TRBJ1-4, with a tentative D call TRBD1 (6 bases). The germline V gene encodes CDR1 LNHDA and CDR2 SQIVND (reference sequence). Trimming left V 5 bases short and J 4 bases short, with 17 bases between. This CDR3 has 16 residues. CDR3 nucleotides: TGTGCCAGTAGTCCAGATCTGACAGGATATAATGAAAAACTGTTTTTT. It codes for CASSPDLTGYNEKLFF.

The rearrangement joins TRBV5-8 to TRBJ2-7, with D possibly TRBD1 on 6 matching bases. The CDR3 spans 14 residues. Trimming took off 4 bases at V and 2 bases at J, with 13 bases between the two ends. Germline CDR1 reads SGHTS; CDR2 reads YDEGEE. The CDR3 sequence: CASSRGRGAYEQYF. CDR3 sequence (DNA): TGTGCCAGCAGCCGAGGCAGGGGCGCCTACGAGCAGTACTTC. Full variable domain (rest looked up from reference TRBV5-8 and TRBJ2-7): EAGVTQSPTHLIKTRGQQATLRCSPISGHTSVYWYQQALGLGLQFLLWYDEGEERNRGNFPPRFSGRQFPNYSSELNVNALELEDSALYLCASSRGRGAYEQYFGPGTRLTVT.

The chain is built from TRBV27 and TRBJ2-7; 8 bases align to TRBD2. Germline V gene data show CDR1 as MNHEY and CDR2 as SMNVEV (reference sequence). CDR3 length equals 15 residues. The ends lost 0 bases at V and 0 bases at J; junction bases unmatched: 1. The DNA of the CDR3 is TGTGCCAGCAGTTTATCTAGCGGGGTCTCCTACGAGCAGTACTTC. Encoded protein: CASSLSSGVSYEQYF.